The next 10 T cell receptor beta chains were all read from a single sample in a study of T cell changes during pregnancy in multiple sclerosis. TCRdb's table, derived via immunoSEQ multiplex PCR, lists solely in-frame clones and lacks some. This table has tens of thousands of clones, 92% appearing once. Here the sequenced sample was peripheral blood, taken in the third trimester of pregnancy. The receptors were sampled from a female donor in good health, enrolled as a control in a pregnancy study.

The V gene is TRBV29-1, the J gene TRBJ1-4; D call uncertain. Germline V gene sequence: CDR1 SQVTM, CDR2 ANQGSEA. This CDR3 contains 12 residues. The germline V and J ends were trimmed by 6 bases and 3 bases, with 8 bases remaining between them. CDR3 residues: CSVLESNEKLFF. The CDR3 DNA sequence: TGCAGCGTATTAGAGTCTAATGAAAAACTGTTTTTT.

V and J are TRBV6-6 and TRBJ2-7; the match to TRBD2 covers 9 bases. This CDR3 is 14 amino acids long. J was trimmed by 4 bases and V by 2 bases; bases with no gene match: 3. Germline V gene lookup returns CDR1 MNHNY and CDR2 SVGAGI (reference sequence). CDR3 residues: CASSYAGGEYEQYF. CDR3 nucleotide sequence: TGTGCCAGCAGTTACGCGGGAGGGGAATACGAGCAGTACTTC.

This clone was recorded only once. The chain couples TRBV18 to TRBJ1-4; 7 nucleotides match TRBD1. Per the germline V gene, CDR1 is KGHSH and CDR2 is LQKENI. This CDR3 spans 14 amino acids. V lost 1 base, J lost 6 bases, and 2 bases stayed unmatched. The CDR3 region is CASSPRQGDEKLFF. CDR3 coding DNA: TGTGCCAGCTCACCACGGCAGGGGGATGAAAAACTGTTTTTT.

This clone occurred once. The chain employs TRBV5-3 and TRBJ2-5, with 7 bases identical to TRBD1. TRBV5-3 is noted as an ORF with a role that remains uncertain. Trimming cost V 2 bases and J 3 bases; bases outside gene matches: 4. The CDR3 sequence is 14 residues long. The CDR3 region is CARSFRDSKETQYF. The CDR3 nucleotides are TGTGCCAGAAGCTTTAGGGACAGTAAAGAGACCCAGTACTTC.

The chain links TRBV4-3 to TRBJ2-3, with TRBD2 matching 13 bases. The CDR3 runs 17 residues. Germline V lookup: CDR1 LGHNA, CDR2 YSLEER. V lost 3 bases to trimming and J lost 3 bases; unmatched junction nucleotides: 6. The CDR3 sequence is CASSQRTSGSGTDTQYF. As DNA, the CDR3 is TGCGCCAGCAGCCAGAGGACTAGCGGGAGTGGGACAGATACGCAGTATTTT.

The rearrangement uses TRBV28 and TRBJ2-5, with 8 bases matching TRBD1. Germline CDR1 reads MDHEN; CDR2 reads SYDVKM. V shed 8 bases, J shed 5 bases, and the junction held 13 bases outside the gene matches. The CDR3 runs 15 residues. CDR3: CASGLGQGARETQYF. The CDR3 DNA reads as TGTGCCAGCGGTCTCGGTCAGGGGGCTCGGGAGACCCAGTACTTC.

The rearrangement uses TRBV6-6 and TRBJ2-1, with 7 bases matching TRBD1. Unmatched junction bases numbered 12, after V lost 6 bases and J lost 7 bases. Per the germline V gene, CDR1 is MNHNY and CDR2 is SVGAGI (reference sequence). This CDR3 has 15 amino acids. CDR3: CASRPDRARLNEQFF. The CDR3 coding sequence is TGTGCCAGCAGACCTGACAGGGCAAGGCTTAATGAGCAGTTCTTC.

The chain joins TRBV7-3 to TRBJ2-3, with 7 nucleotides matching TRBD1. Looked up from germline, CDR1 is SGHTA and CDR2 is FQGTGA. Germline trimming cut 5 bases from V and 0 bases from J; bases unmatched to any gene: 2. This CDR3 has 14 residues. The CDR3 DNA follows: TGTGCCAGCAGCCCGGGACAGAGCACAGATACGCAGTATTTT. Translated: CASSPGQSTDTQYF.

This clone came up once. The V call is TRBV25-1, the J call TRBJ2-3, with TRBD2 as a possible D gene (6 bases). There are 13 residues in the CDR3. V lost 4 bases to trimming and J lost 11 bases, with 16 bases between them. The V gene's germline CDR1 is MGHDK and CDR2 SYGVNS. The CDR3 bases are TGTGCCAGCAGTGGTGGTAGGGGACTTAGGCAGTATTTT. This sequence encodes CASSGGRGLRQYF.

CDR3 sequence (DNA): TGTGCCAGCAGGTCTACGTCTGGGCGTCGGGATACGCAGTATTTT. Amino acids: CASRSTSGRRDTQYF. V and J are TRBV6-5 and TRBJ2-3; D unclear. Trimming took 6 bases from V and 6 from J, leaving 19 bases between them. Germline assignment: CDR1 MNHEY and CDR2 SVGAGI. The CDR3 loop spans 15 amino acids.